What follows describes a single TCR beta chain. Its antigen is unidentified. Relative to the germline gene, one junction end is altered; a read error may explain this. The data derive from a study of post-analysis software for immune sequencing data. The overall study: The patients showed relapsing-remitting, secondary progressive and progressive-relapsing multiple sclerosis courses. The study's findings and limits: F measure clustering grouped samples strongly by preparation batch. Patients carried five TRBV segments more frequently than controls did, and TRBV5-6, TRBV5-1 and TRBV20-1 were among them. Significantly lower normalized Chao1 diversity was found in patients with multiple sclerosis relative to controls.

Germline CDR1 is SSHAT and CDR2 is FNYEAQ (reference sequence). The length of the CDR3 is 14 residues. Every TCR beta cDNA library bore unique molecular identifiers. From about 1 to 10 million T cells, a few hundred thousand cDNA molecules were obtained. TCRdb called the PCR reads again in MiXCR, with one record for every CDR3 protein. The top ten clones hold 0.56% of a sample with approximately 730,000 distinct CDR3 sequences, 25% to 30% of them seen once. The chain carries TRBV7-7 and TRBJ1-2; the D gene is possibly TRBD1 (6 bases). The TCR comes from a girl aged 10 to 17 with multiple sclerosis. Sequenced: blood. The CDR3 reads CASSLRTAWGGYTF. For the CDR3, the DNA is TGTGCTAGCAGCTTAAGGACAGCCTGGGGCGGCTACACCTTC.